This T cell receptor (beta chain) was observed in a study of beta chain features in type 1 diabetes. Whole-study results and caveats: Patients with Type 1 diabetes showed moderately but significantly shorter TCRB CDR3s in all four CD4+ subsets.

This clone was counted between two and nine times. Antigen: not known. As every portion of the isolated RNA was reverse transcribed, the sequencing read expressed TCRB transcripts. Clones were sequenced by immunoSEQ multiplex PCR, and TCRdb holds only the in-frame ones, with some missing. The table shows around 110,000 clones, with roughly 15% occurring only once. Germline V gene data show CDR1 as SGHTA and CDR2 as FQGNSA. This CDR3 contains 16 residues. With V trimmed by 5 bases and J by 5 bases, 12 bases remained unmatched. The clonotype originates from a man aged 25 to 45 with type 1 diabetes. The sequenced sample was central memory CD4+ T cells from blood. This chain joins TRBV7-2 and TRBJ2-1, with 7 bases fitting TRBD1. In nucleotides, the CDR3 is TGTGCCAGCAGCCTCCAACCCCCGGGACAGAACAATGAGCAGTTCTTC. Its translation: CASSLQPPGQNNEQFF.